This TCR beta chain was sequenced in a study of blood T cell repertoires in COVID-19. Study summary: COVID-19 samples from acute and convalescent phases originated in the United States, Italy and Spain. T cells, B-cell-depleted T cells, or PBMCs provided the cDNA or gDNA that served as material.

Original processing methods: From reference gene primer amplification, estimates of nucleated cell counts were derived. Libraries were prepared by immunoSEQ multiplex PCR; TCRdb keeps only in-frame clonotypes and omits some of them. D and trimming were read from the DNA, whereas the V and J calls and clone size are those reported in that table. The sample gives over 100,000 clones, roughly 85% of which show up once; about 4.1% is in the top ten. Germline-derived CDR1 and CDR2 are MNHEY and SVGAGI. Trimming cost V 10 bases and J 7 bases; bases outside gene matches: 8. The CDR3 consists of 14 residues.

The clonotype comes from a man aged 35 to 55 with acute or convalescent COVID-19. This chain links TRBV6-5 with TRBJ2-3, with 13 bases matching TRBD2. Sequencing was performed on peripheral blood. The DNA for the CDR3 is TGTGCCACGCGGACTAGCGGGAGCATAAATACGCAGTATTTT. Amino acids: CATRTSGSINTQYF.